This TCR beta chain was documented in a study of CD8+CD57+ T cells in acquired aplastic anemia. Across the whole study: Healthy donors averaged about 10 million reads for CD4+ cells. The study, taken as a whole, reports: For CD8+ Simpson's diversity, patients and controls showed no significant difference.

This clonotype was picked up many times. Its antigen is not known. Genomic DNA acted as the template from which TCR beta VDJ combination and CDR3 sequence profiling were carried out. From the reads, TCRdb called clonotypes with MiXCR, one entry per CDR3 protein. The table records a few hundred thousand distinct CDR3 sequences, 55% to 70% of them present only once. The source material was sorted CD4+, CD8+, or CD8+CD57+ T cells (not recorded which) from PBMCs. The clonotype was recovered from a human donor in good health, serving as a control.

The CDR3 DNA reads as TGTGCCAGTAAGGGAGGGACGGTCTCGAACACTGAAGCTTTCTTT. It is translated as CASKGGTVSNTEAFF. The V call is TRBV19, the J call TRBJ1-1, with D maybe TRBD1 (5 bases). The CDR3 covers 15 residues. Germline V gene lookup returns CDR1 LNHDA and CDR2 SQIVND (reference sequence). The V gene lost 7 bases and the J gene lost 1 base, with 16 bases spanning the gap.